Below are 14 T cell receptor beta chains sequenced from a single sample in a study of blood T cell repertoires in COVID-19. Libraries were prepared by immunoSEQ multiplex PCR; TCRdb keeps only in-frame clonotypes and omits some of them. The table includes 250,000 to 400,000 clones, about 85% detected once. The sequenced sample consisted of PBMCs or T cells enriched from blood (not recorded which). Receptors were obtained from a woman in her twenties or thirties who had been exposed to COVID-19.

In regard to this clone: Because it lacks the conserved phenylalanine or tryptophan at the end, this CDR3 is likely a read error. The DNA is omitted, as the CDR3 cannot be located on it reliably, and the CDR3 follows TCRdb's listing. V is TRBV15 and J is TRBJ2-7; the table's D gene call, TRBD1, was not cross checked with the DNA. Germline CDR1 and CDR2: LNHNV and YYDKDF (reference sequence). The CDR3 adds up to 13 amino acids, both ends counted. CDR3 in amino acids: CATSRAGDRFAYI.

The chain recombines TRBV28 with TRBJ1-2; D not resolved. Germline lookup yields CDR1 MDHEN and CDR2 SYDVKM. V lost 2 bases and J 2 bases, leaving 12 bases between the germline ends. CDR3 length: 15 amino acids. DNA for the CDR3: TGTGCCAGCAGTTTAGACAACCAGCAGAACTATGGCTACACCTTC. This translates into CASSLDNQQNYGYTF.

The rearrangement links TRBV28 to TRBJ2-6; D possibly corresponds to TRBD2 (7 bases). V gave up 8 bases and J gave up 1 base, with 18 bases separating them. CDR1 and CDR2 (germline): MDHEN, SYDVKM. There are 17 residues in the CDR3. CDR3 coding DNA: TGTGCCAGCGGAGAGGGGGGGAGGATATCTGGGGCCAACGTCCTGACTTTC. Amino acids: CASGEGGRISGANVLTF.

The chain recombines TRBV24-1 with TRBJ1-5; tentatively, D is TRBD1 (5 bases). Trimming took 4 bases from V and 0 from J, leaving 9 bases between them. Germline V lookup: CDR1 KGHDR, CDR2 SFDVKD. The CDR3 runs to 15 residues. For the CDR3, the DNA is TGTGCCACCAGTGACCAACAGGATAGCAATCAGCCCCAGCATTTT. The encoded protein is CATSDQQDSNQPQHF.

V gene TRBV11-1 combines with J gene TRBJ1-2; D unclear. Per germline, CDR1 SGHAT and CDR2 FQDESV (reference sequence). The CDR3 is made up of 13 amino acids. Deletions cut 0 bases from V and 5 bases from J, with 7 bases between. The CDR3, as DNA: TGTGCCAGCAGCTTAGCCGGGTTATATGGCTACACCTTC. As protein: CASSLAGLYGYTF.

This rearrangement joins TRBV5-4 to TRBJ2-5, with D possibly being TRBD2 (6 bases). This CDR3 region has 13 residues. Germline V gives CDR1 SGHNT, CDR2 YYREEE (reference sequence). V was shortened by 1 base and J by 6 bases, with 10 bases between the two germline ends. CDR3 amino acids: CASSLSGGKTQYF. CDR3 in DNA: TGTGCCAGCAGCTTGTCTGGGGGGAAGACCCAGTACTTC.

The rearrangement links TRBV7-5 to TRBJ2-1; the table names TRBD2, a call not compared with the DNA. TRBV7-5 is designated a pseudogene. The CDR3 sequence is 15 residues long. CDR3 region: CVRSLAPYEASRSFF. The DNA for the CDR3 is TGTGTCAGAAGCTTAGCCCCATATGAAGCTAGCCGATCGTTCTTC.

The chain is built from TRBV12-3 or TRBV12-4 and TRBJ1-1, with TRBD1 identical over 7 bases. This CDR3 comprises 12 residues. J gave up 7 bases and V 3 bases, and 2 bases lay outside the gene matches. The CDR3 DNA sequence: TGTGCCAGCAGTTTGCAGGGGGTTGAAGCTTTCTTT. Translated, it gives CASSLQGVEAFF.

The chain is built from TRBV30 and TRBJ2-5; TRBD2 matches at 12 bases. This CDR3 has 14 amino acids. Germline CDR1 is GTSNPN and CDR2 is SVGIG (reference sequence). J gave up 2 bases and V 3 bases, and 1 base lay outside the gene matches. CDR3 region: CAWRGLAGQETQYF. The CDR3, as DNA: TGTGCCTGGAGGGGACTAGCGGGTCAAGAGACCCAGTACTTC.

This chain connects TRBV11-3 to TRBJ2-1; 8 bases map to TRBD1. The CDR3 consists of 15 residues. Per germline, CDR1 SGHNT and CDR2 YENEEA. Trimming removed 4 bases from V and 8 bases from J; junction bases left unmatched: 10. CDR3 sequence: CASSSSDRGGYEQFF. The CDR3 DNA reads as TGTGCCAGCAGCTCTTCTGACAGGGGTGGGTATGAGCAGTTCTTC. The entire variable domain, with the rest obtained from reference TRBV11-3 and TRBJ2-1, is as follows: EAGVVQSPRYKIIEKKQPVAFWCNPISGHNTLYWYLQNLGQGPELLIRYENEEAVDDSQLPKDRFSAERLKGVDSTLKIQPAELGDSAVYLCASSSSDRGGYEQFFGPGTRLTVL.

This clone was seen once. This rearrangement joins TRBV19 to TRBJ1-1, with D perhaps matching TRBD1 (6 bases). The CDR3 extends over 15 amino acids. The germline V and J ends were trimmed by 5 bases and 1 base, with 14 bases remaining between them. The germline gives CDR1 LNHDA, CDR2 SQIVND (reference sequence). The CDR3 sequence is CASSEQGYSNTEAFF. The CDR3 coding sequence is TGTGCCAGTAGTGAACAGGGATACTCGAACACTGAAGCTTTCTTT.

The chain couples TRBV12-3 or TRBV12-4 to TRBJ1-1; TRBD1 matches 8 bases. The CDR3 spans 12 residues. J gave up 7 bases and V 7 bases, and 5 bases lay outside the gene matches. Here the CDR3 DNA reads TGTGCCAGCACCTTAGGACAGGGTGAAGCTTTCTTT. Translation: CASTLGQGEAFF.

The chain is built from TRBV30 and TRBJ1-5, with D hard to call. The CDR3 has 13 residues. Germline-derived CDR1 and CDR2 are GTSNPN and SVGIG (reference sequence). V was pared by 2 bases and J by 2 bases, with 7 bases between. The CDR3 reads CAWSRRGNQPQHF. As DNA, the CDR3 is TGTGCCTGGAGTCGGAGGGGCAATCAGCCCCAGCATTTT.

The CDR3: CASSLDFDRQETQYF. The CDR3 DNA reads as TGTGCCAGCAGCTTAGATTTTGACAGGCAAGAGACCCAGTACTTC. V gene TRBV11-2 combines with J gene TRBJ2-5; tentative D call: TRBD1 (6 bases). V dropped 0 bases and J dropped 2 bases, with 10 bases sitting between them. CDR1 and CDR2 (germline): SGHAT, FQNNGV. The CDR3 covers 15 residues.